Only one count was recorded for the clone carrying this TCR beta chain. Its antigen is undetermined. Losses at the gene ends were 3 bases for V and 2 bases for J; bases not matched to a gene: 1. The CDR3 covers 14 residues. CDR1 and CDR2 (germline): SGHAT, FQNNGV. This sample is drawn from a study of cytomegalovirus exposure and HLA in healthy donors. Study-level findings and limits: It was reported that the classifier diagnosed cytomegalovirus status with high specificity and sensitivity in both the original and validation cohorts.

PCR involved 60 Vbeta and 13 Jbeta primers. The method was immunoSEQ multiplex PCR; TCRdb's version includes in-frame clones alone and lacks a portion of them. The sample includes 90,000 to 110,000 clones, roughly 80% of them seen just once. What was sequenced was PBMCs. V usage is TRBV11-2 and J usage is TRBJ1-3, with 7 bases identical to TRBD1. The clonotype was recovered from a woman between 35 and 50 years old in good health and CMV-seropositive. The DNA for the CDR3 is TGTGCCAGCAGCTTTACAGGGGCTGGAAACACCATATATTTT. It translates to CASSFTGAGNTIYF.